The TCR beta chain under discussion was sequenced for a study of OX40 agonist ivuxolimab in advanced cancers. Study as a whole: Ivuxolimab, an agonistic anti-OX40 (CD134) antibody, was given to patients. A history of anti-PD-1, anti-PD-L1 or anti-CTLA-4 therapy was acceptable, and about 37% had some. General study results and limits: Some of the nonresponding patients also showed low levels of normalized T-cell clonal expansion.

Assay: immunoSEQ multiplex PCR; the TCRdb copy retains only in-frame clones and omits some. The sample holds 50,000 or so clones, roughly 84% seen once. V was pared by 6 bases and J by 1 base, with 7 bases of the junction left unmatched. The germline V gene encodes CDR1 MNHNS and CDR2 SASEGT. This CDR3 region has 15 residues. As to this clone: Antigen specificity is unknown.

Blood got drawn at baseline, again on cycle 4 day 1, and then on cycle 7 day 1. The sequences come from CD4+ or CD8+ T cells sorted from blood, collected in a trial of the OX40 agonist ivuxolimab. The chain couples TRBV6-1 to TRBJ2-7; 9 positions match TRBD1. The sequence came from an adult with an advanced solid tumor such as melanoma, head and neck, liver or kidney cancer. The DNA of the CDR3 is TGTGCCAGCAGAACTACAGGGGGCGGGTCCTACGAGCAGTACTTC. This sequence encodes CASRTTGGGSYEQYF.